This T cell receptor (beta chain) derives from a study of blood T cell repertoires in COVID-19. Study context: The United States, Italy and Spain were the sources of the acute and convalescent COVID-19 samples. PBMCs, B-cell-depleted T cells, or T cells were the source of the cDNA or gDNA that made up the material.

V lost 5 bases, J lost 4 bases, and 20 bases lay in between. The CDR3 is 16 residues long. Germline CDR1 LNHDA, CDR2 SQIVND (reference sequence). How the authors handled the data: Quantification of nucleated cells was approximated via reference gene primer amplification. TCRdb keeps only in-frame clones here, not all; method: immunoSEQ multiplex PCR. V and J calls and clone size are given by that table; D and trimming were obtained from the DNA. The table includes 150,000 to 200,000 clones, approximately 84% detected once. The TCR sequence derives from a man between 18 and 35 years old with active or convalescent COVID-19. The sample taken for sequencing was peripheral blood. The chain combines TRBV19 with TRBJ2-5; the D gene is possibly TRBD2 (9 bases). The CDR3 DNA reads TGTGCCAGTAGTCCCAGGGGGCGGGGGGGCCGAGAGACCCAGTACTTC. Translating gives CASSPRGRGGRETQYF.